These 19 T cell receptor beta chains share one sample of origin, sequenced in a study of CD8+ T cells in alopecia areata. RNA extraction and reverse transcription yielded cDNA as sequencing template. The method was immunoSEQ multiplex PCR; TCRdb's version includes in-frame clones alone and lacks a portion of them. This table has over 85,000 clones, 41% appearing once. The sequenced material came from CD4+ T cells sorted from blood. These receptors were obtained from a human donor with alopecia areata.

The chain employs TRBV5-1 and TRBJ1-1, with D perhaps TRBD1 (6 bases). CDR1 SGHRS and CDR2 YFSETQ come from the germline V gene. V was clipped by 0 bases and J by 1 base, with 10 bases between them. The CDR3 is made up of 15 amino acids. In DNA form, the CDR3 reads TGCGCCAGCAGCTTGGTCGCGGGACAGAACACTGAAGCTTTCTTT. Translation: CASSLVAGQNTEAFF.

The J gene is TRBJ2-3, the V gene TRBV29-1, with TRBD2 matching over 8 bases. V lost 8 bases, J lost 2 bases, and 6 bases stayed unmatched. CDR3 length: 13 residues. CDR1 is SQVTM and CDR2 is ANQGSEA in the germline V gene. The DNA of the CDR3 is TGCAGCAGTAGCGGGACCTACACAGATACGCAGTATTTT. Translating it yields CSSSGTYTDTQYF.

The chain is built from TRBV28 and TRBJ2-7; no definite D call. Germline assignment: CDR1 MDHEN and CDR2 SYDVKM. V lost 5 bases and J 6 bases, leaving 14 bases between the germline ends. This CDR3 is 13 amino acids long. The CDR3 loop is CASSRLLIGEQYF. The CDR3, as DNA: TGTGCCAGCAGTCGACTCTTGATTGGCGAGCAGTACTTC.

V is TRBV29-1 and J is TRBJ2-5; 7 nucleotides agree with TRBD1. This CDR3 is built from 13 residues. Germline-derived CDR1 and CDR2 are SQVTM and ANQGSEA. V lost 3 bases to trimming and J lost 4 bases; unmatched junction nucleotides: 5. CDR3 protein: CSVDRAGGETQYF. DNA of the CDR3: TGCAGCGTTGATCGGGCAGGGGGAGAGACCCAGTACTTC.

The chain uses TRBV5-4 and TRBJ1-2, with 7 bases identical to TRBD1. J was trimmed by 5 bases and V by 0 bases; bases with no gene match: 7. This CDR3 is built from 15 residues. Germline CDR1 reads SGHNT; CDR2 reads YYREEE (reference sequence). CDR3 bases: TGTGCCAGCAGCTTGGCTCCGGGACAGCCTTATGGCTACACCTTC. Residues: CASSLAPGQPYGYTF.

The V gene is TRBV7-3, the J gene TRBJ2-7, with D unclear. V was cut by 2 bases and J by 2 bases, with 10 bases left in between. This CDR3 has 14 residues. Per germline, CDR1 SGHTA and CDR2 FQGTGA. DNA of the CDR3: TGTGCCAGCAGCTTAGAATCTGGGACCTACGAGCAGTACTTC. Translated, it gives CASSLESGTYEQYF.

The table lists this clone with a few counts. V is TRBV28 and J is TRBJ2-5; 13 nucleotides line up with TRBD2. The CDR3 has 15 residues. V lost 5 bases and J lost 3; bases outside the gene matches: 3. Germline values: CDR1 MDHEN, CDR2 SYDVKM. The CDR3 DNA reads as TGTGCCAGCAGTCGCGGGACTAGCGGGGAAGAGACCCAGTACTTC. It encodes CASSRGTSGEETQYF.

The rearrangement uses TRBV29-1 and TRBJ2-1; D is ambiguous. V was trimmed by 6 bases and J by 6 bases, leaving 12 bases between them. Germline V CDR1 and CDR2: SQVTM, ANQGSEA. This CDR3 contains 12 residues. CDR3 in amino acids: CSVVPRLNEQFF. The CDR3 DNA is TGCAGCGTCGTTCCCCGACTCAATGAGCAGTTCTTC.

The genes are TRBV20-1 and TRBJ1-2; D uncertain. CDR3 size: 11 residues. Deletions cut 3 bases from V and 8 bases from J, with 10 bases between. Germline V gene data show CDR1 as DFQATT and CDR2 as SNEGSKA (reference sequence). The CDR3 coding sequence is TGCAGTGCTAGTGCAGATTTAGGCTACACCTTC. This translates into CSASADLGYTF.

The rearrangement joins TRBV27 to TRBJ1-1; D is uncertain. Germline CDR1 reads MNHEY; CDR2 reads SMNVEV (reference sequence). The CDR3 covers 15 residues. Trimming removed 4 bases from V and 1 base from J, with 13 bases in between. CDR3: CASSSPQQGNTEAFF. CDR3 nucleotides: TGTGCCAGCAGTTCTCCGCAACAAGGGAACACTGAAGCTTTCTTT.

J is TRBJ2-7 and V is TRBV4-2; 10 bases agree with TRBD1. The CDR3 is 15 amino acids. Trimming at V came to 1 base and at J to 2 bases, leaving 2 bases not matched to a gene. Germline CDR1 LGHNA, CDR2 YNFKEQ. DNA for the CDR3: TGTGCCAGCAGCCAAGCCGGGACAGGGGCCTACGAGCAGTACTTC. Its translation: CASSQAGTGAYEQYF.

V usage is TRBV5-1 and J usage is TRBJ1-1; 7 bases are shared with TRBD1. Germline loops: CDR1 SGHRS, CDR2 YFSETQ. The V gene end was trimmed by 4 bases and the J gene end by 3 bases; junction bases not matched to a gene: 6. The CDR3 totals 14 residues. The CDR3 sequence is CASSGGGMDTEAFF. DNA of the CDR3: TGCGCCAGCAGCGGAGGGGGCATGGACACTGAAGCTTTCTTT.

This clone has just one count. CDR3 amino acids: CASSYTSRSPLHF. In DNA form, the CDR3 reads TGTGCCAGCAGTTACACCTCGAGGTCACCCCTCCACTTT. The genes are TRBV6-5 and TRBJ1-6; D is unresolved. Trimming stripped 2 bases from V and 10 bases from J, with 9 bases between. CDR1 is MNHEY, CDR2 SVGAGI, per germline. The CDR3 has 13 residues.

The sample holds a few counts of this clone. The rearrangement links TRBV7-2 to TRBJ2-5, with D possibly being TRBD1 or TRBD2 (6 bases each). The CDR3 length is 16 residues. The germline V gene has CDR1 SGHTA and CDR2 FQGNSA. Trimming took off 1 base at V and 4 bases at J, with 16 bases between the two ends. The CDR3 here is CASSLVPGAARETQYF. The CDR3 region has the DNA TGTGCCAGCAGCTTAGTTCCGGGGGCGGCCCGAGAGACCCAGTACTTC.

The V gene is TRBV10-3, the J gene TRBJ2-5; D unresolved. From germline, CDR1 is ENHRY and CDR2 SYGVKD. The CDR3 covers 14 residues. Deletions cut 3 bases from V and 3 bases from J, with 11 bases between. CDR3 protein: CAISDRPLEETQYF. The CDR3 nucleotides read TGTGCCATCAGTGATCGGCCTCTCGAAGAGACCCAGTACTTC.

A few counts support this clone. Distinct nucleotide sequences in the sample also encode this CDR3. The chain recombines TRBV29-1 with TRBJ2-5; D assignment may be TRBD1 or TRBD2 (5 bases each). The CDR3 is made up of 13 amino acids. Trimming shortened V by 2 bases and J by 1 base, and 8 bases separated the two germline ends. Germline V CDR1 and CDR2: SQVTM, ANQGSEA. The CDR3 region is CSVEFGGQETQYF. CDR3 nucleotides: TGCAGCGTTGAATTTGGGGGCCAAGAGACCCAGTACTTC.

This clone has a handful of counts. The rearrangement uses TRBV30 and TRBJ2-7, with D possibly matching TRBD1 (6 bases). Per the germline V gene, CDR1 is GTSNPN and CDR2 is SVGIG (reference sequence). Trimming cost V 1 base and J 1 base, with 11 bases left between them. The CDR3 sequence is 14 residues long. CDR3 in DNA: TGTGCCTGGAGTGATGACAGGCGTTCCTACGAGCAGTACTTC. Translation gives CAWSDDRRSYEQYF.

The chain carries TRBV4-1 and TRBJ2-1; 8 nucleotides agree with TRBD1. The J segment lost 5 bases and the V segment lost 4 bases, leaving 7 bases of the junction unmatched. CDR1 and CDR2 (germline): MGHRA, YSYEKL. The CDR3 sequence is 15 residues long. CDR3 sequence: CASSRPGQENNEQFF. The CDR3 nucleotides are TGCGCCAGCAGCCGCCCGGGACAGGAAAACAATGAGCAGTTCTTC.

This clone occurred once. V and J are TRBV6-5 and TRBJ2-3; the D gene is possibly TRBD1 (5 bases). Germline V lookup: CDR1 MNHEY, CDR2 SVGAGI. The CDR3 consists of 14 residues. The V and J ends lost 5 bases and 1 base respectively, with 10 bases between them. The CDR3 loop reads CASSPPQGTDTQYF. CDR3 in DNA: TGTGCCAGCAGTCCTCCACAGGGCACAGATACGCAGTATTTT.